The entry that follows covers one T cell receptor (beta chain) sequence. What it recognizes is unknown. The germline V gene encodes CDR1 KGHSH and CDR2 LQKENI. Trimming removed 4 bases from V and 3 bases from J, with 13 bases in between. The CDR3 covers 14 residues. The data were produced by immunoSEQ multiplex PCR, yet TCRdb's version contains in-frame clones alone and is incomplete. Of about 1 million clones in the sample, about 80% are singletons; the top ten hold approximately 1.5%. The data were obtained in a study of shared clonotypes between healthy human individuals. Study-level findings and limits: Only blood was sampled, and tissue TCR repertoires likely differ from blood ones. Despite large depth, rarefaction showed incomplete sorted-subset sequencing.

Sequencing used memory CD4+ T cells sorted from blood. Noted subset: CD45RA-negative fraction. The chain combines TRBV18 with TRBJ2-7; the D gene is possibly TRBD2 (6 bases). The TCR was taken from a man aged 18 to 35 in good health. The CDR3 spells CASSRPGGNYEQYF. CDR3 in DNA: TGTGCCAGCTCACGGCCTGGAGGGAACTACGAGCAGTACTTC.